This T cell receptor (beta chain) is drawn from a study of blood T cells in healthy people across ages. Unmatched junction bases numbered 10, after V lost 6 bases and J lost 5 bases. Germline assignment: CDR1 DFQATT and CDR2 SNEGSKA (reference sequence). There are 15 residues in the CDR3. The authors ran a second PCR of roughly 6 to 12 cycles using a sample-barcoded 5' primer and a J-beta primer mix. MiXCR, run by TCRdb on the 5' RACE reads, gives a single entry per CDR3 protein. Of 1.2 million to 1.5 million distinct CDR3 sequences in the sample, around 39% were seen once. The rearrangement joins TRBV20-1 to TRBJ2-3; 11 bases align to TRBD2. The TCR sequence derives from a woman between 18 and 30 years old in good health. The sample was blood. The DNA of the CDR3 is TGCAGTGCCCCAAAACTAGCGGGGGAGGGAGATACGCAGTATTTT. It translates to CSAPKLAGEGDTQYF.